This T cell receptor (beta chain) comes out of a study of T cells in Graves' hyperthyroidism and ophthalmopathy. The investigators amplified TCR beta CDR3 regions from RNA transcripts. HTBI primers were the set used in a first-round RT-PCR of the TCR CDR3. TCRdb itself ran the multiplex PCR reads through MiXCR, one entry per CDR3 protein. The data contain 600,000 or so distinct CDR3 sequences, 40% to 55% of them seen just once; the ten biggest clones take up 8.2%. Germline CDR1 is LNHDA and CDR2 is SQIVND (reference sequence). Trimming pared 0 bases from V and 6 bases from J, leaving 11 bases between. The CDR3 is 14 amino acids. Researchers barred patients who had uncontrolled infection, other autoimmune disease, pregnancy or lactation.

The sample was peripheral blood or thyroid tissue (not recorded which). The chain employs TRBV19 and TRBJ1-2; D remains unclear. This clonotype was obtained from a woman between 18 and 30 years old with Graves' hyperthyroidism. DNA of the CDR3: TGTGCCAGTAGTATAGAGGGCAGAGAAAATGGCTACACCTTC. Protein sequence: CASSIEGRENGYTF.